This T cell receptor beta chain derives from a study of identifying expanded T cells in peripheral blood. Findings and limits, study-wide: Roughly 1.2 clones differed between technical replicates, versus around 15 and 19 over time. Clone count variance between roughly 2-week samples rose with total template count.

Trimming took 2 bases from V and 12 from J, leaving 19 bases between them. The germline CDR1 and CDR2 sequences are MNHEY and SVGAGI. The CDR3 is 14 amino acids. No infections or other immune events were documented during collection. A remark on this clone: The antigen remains undetermined.

TCRdb keeps only in-frame clones here, not all; method: immunoSEQ multiplex PCR. Altogether some 75,000 clones are present, 85% to 90% being singletons, with the ten largest covering under 3.5%. The sample comprised blood. The chain couples TRBV6-5 to TRBJ1-1; TRBD1 is a possible D gene (5 bases). This sequence originates from a person between 18 and 69 years old in good health. CDR3 nucleotides: TGTGCCAGCAGTTACGATCCGGGGCCCTCGGATACTTTCTTT. Its protein is CASSYDPGPSDTFF.